This T cell receptor beta chain stems from a study of blood T cells in healthy people across ages. With a J-beta primer mix and a sample-barcoded 5' primer, a second PCR ran about 7 to 11 cycles. From the 5' RACE reads, TCRdb called clonotypes with MiXCR, one entry per CDR3 protein. The repertoire holds about 640,000 distinct CDR3 sequences, approximately 30% seen once, with about 15% in the top ten. V was pared by 3 bases and J by 4 bases, with 3 bases of the junction left unmatched. The CDR3 loop spans 14 amino acids. CDR1 GTSNPN and CDR2 SVGIG come from the germline V gene (reference sequence). This receptor was identified in a woman older than 75 in good health. Specimen: blood. The rearrangement joins TRBV30 to TRBJ2-2; 9 bases are shared with TRBD2. CDR3 region: CAWRGLAATGELFF. For the CDR3, the DNA is TGTGCCTGGAGGGGACTAGCAGCCACCGGGGAGCTGTTTTTT.